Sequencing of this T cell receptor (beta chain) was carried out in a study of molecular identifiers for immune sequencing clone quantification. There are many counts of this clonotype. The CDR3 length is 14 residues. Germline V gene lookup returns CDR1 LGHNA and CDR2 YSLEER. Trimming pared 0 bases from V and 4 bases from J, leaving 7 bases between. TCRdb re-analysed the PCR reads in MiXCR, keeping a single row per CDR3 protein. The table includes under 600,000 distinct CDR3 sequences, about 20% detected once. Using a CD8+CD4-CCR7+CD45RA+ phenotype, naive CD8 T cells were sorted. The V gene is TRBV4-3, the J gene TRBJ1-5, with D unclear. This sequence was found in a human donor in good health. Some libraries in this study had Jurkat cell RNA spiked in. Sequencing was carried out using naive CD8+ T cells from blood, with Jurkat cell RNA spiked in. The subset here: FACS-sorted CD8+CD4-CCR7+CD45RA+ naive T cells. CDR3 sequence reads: CASSQDLGNQPQHF. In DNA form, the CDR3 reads TGCGCCAGCAGCCAAGATCTAGGGAATCAGCCCCAGCATTTT.